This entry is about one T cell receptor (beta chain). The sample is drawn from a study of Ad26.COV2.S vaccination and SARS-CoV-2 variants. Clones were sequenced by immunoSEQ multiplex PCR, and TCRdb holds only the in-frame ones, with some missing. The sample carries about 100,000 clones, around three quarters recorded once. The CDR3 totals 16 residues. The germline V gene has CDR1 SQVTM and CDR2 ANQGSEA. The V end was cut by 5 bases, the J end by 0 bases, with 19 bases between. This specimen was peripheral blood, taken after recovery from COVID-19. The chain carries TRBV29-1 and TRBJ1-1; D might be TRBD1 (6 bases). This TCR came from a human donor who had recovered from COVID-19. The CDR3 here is CSVRPTLDSMNTEAFF. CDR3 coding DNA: TGCAGCGTTAGACCTACCCTGGACAGCATGAACACTGAAGCTTTCTTT.